Listed below are T cell receptor beta chains from one sample, sequenced in a study of T cells in Graves' hyperthyroidism and ophthalmopathy. TCRdb independently ran MiXCR on the multiplex PCR reads; one entry per CDR3 protein. This table has some 620,000 distinct CDR3 sequences, 15% to 20% appearing once. Input material: blood. These TCRs come from a woman aged 25 to 39 with Graves' hyperthyroidism. CDR3s include the opening cysteine and the closing phenylalanine or tryptophan. D genes are given only for firm matches. Clone size is given for some rows only: seen once, a few or many times, or a class if the clone is expanded.

>-|few|TRBV7-8|TRBJ2-2
TGTGCCAGCAGCTTAGATGAGGGGACAATTAACACCGGGGAGCTGTTTTTT
CASSLDEGTINTGELFF
>-|-|TRBV20-1|TRBJ2-3
TGCAGTGCTAGAGAACGGCGCACAGATACGCAGTATTTT
CSARERRTDTQYF
>-|few|TRBV6-1|TRBJ2-4
TGTGCCAGCAGTCTCGCTCTGGCTAACATTCAGTACTTC
CASSLALANIQYF
>-|many|TRBV7-2|TRBJ2-5
TGTGCCAGCAGCTTAGCTGCAGCACGGGAGACCCAGTACTTC
CASSLAAARETQYF
>-|once|TRBV29-1|TRBJ1-1
TGCAGCGTTAGACGAAGGTTGAGTGTTGAGGGAGCTTTCTTT
CSVRRRLSVEGAFF
>-|-|TRBV18|TRBJ2-7
TGTGCCAGCTCACCAGGGGGCCTCACAGGGAACTCCGAGCAGTACTTC
CASSPGGLTGNSEQYF
>-|few|TRBV5-1|TRBJ2-7
TGCGCCAGCAGCCCGACCCCCTGGGGTGAAGAGCAGTACTTC
CASSPTPWGEEQYF
>TRBD2|few|TRBV9|TRBJ2-1
TGTGCCAGCAGCGTACCTAGCGGGCCCTACAATGAGCAGTTCTTC
CASSVPSGPYNEQFF
>-|-|TRBV12-3/TRBV12-4|TRBJ2-4
TGTGCCAGCAGCCTAGACGGGGACATGTTTCAGTACTTC
CASSLDGDMFQYF
>-|-|TRBV20-1|TRBJ2-7
TGCAGTGCTAGAGCCGGGGTGGGGGTTAACGAGCAGTACTTC
CSARAGVGVNEQYF
>-|many|TRBV2|TRBJ2-5
TGTGCCAGCAGCGACATTTGGCCCCAAGAGACCCAGTACTTC
CASSDIWPQETQYF
>TRBD1|many|TRBV3-1|TRBJ2-4
TGTGCCAGCAGCCAAGAACAGGGGGATGGCATTCAGTACTTC
CASSQEQGDGIQYF
>-|many|TRBV11-2|TRBJ1-1
TGTGCCAGCAGCTTATCGTTGACGGGTGAAGCTTTCTTT
CASSLSLTGEAFF
>-|many|TRBV7-2|TRBJ2-5
TGTGCCAGCAGCTTCGGGCGGGAAGAGACCCAGTACTTC
CASSFGREETQYF
>-|many|TRBV7-6|TRBJ2-7
TGTGCCAGCAGCGGGAGAAACGTACAGGGTCCCAACGAGCAGTACTTC
CASSGRNVQGPNEQYF
>-|-|TRBV20-1|TRBJ1-6
TGCAGTGCTGAGGACCTAACCTATAATTCACCCCTCCACTTT
CSAEDLTYNSPLHF
>TRBD1|-|TRBV10-3|TRBJ1-2
TGTGCCATCAGTGGATCGGACAGGGGTGGCTACACCTTC
CAISGSDRGGYTF
>-|many|TRBV28|TRBJ2-3
TGTGCCAGCAGTTCCTCGTATACGCAGTATTTT
CASSSSYTQYF
>TRBD2|many|TRBV5-1|TRBJ2-2
TGCGCCAGCAGCTCAAGACTAGCGGGAGAAGCCGGGGAGCTGTTTTTT
CASSSRLAGEAGELFF
>-|many|TRBV7-8|TRBJ1-2
TGTGCCAGCAGCACAGACAGGTGGAACTATGGCTACACCTTC
CASSTDRWNYGYTF
>-|few|TRBV12-3/TRBV12-4|TRBJ1-5
TGTGCCAGCAGTCAATTGCCGGGACGGGGTCAGCCCCAGCATTTT
CASSQLPGRGQPQHF
>-|-|TRBV2|TRBJ1-3
TGTGCCGGCAGTAGAGCTCCCAGCTCTGGAAACACCATATATTTT
CAGSRAPSSGNTIYF
>-|many|TRBV28|TRBJ1-4
TGTGCCAGCAGCAACGAACCTAATGAAAAACTGTTTTTT
CASSNEPNEKLFF
>-|-|TRBV28|TRBJ2-2
TGTGCCAGCAGCGGGGACGGACGCAACACCGGGGAGCTGTTTTTT
CASSGDGRNTGELFF
>-|few|TRBV27|TRBJ1-2
TGTGCCAGCAGTTTATCCCCTGGCTACACCTTC
CASSLSPGYTF
>TRBD1|many|TRBV7-8|TRBJ1-2
TGTGCCAGCAGCTCAACAGGGGGCCTTAACTATGGCTACACCTTC
CASSSTGGLNYGYTF
>TRBD2|few|TRBV5-1|TRBJ2-3
TGCGCCAGCAGCTGGACTAGCGGGAGGGTGAATACGCAGTATTTT
CASSWTSGRVNTQYF
>-|few|TRBV28|TRBJ1-5
TGTGCCAGCAGTTTGGATGGGACCAATCGGCCCCAGCATTTT
CASSLDGTNRPQHF
>-|many|TRBV7-2|TRBJ2-1
TGTGCCAGCAGCTCTCAAATATTTTTATCATACAATGAGCAGTTCTTC
CASSSQIFLSYNEQFF
>TRBD2|many|TRBV20-1|TRBJ2-7
TGCAGTGCTCTTAGACGGGGACTAGTAGACTACGAGCAGTACTTC
CSALRRGLVDYEQYF
>-|-|TRBV20-1|TRBJ2-7
TGCAGTGCTCGGGACACCCCTTCCTACGAGCAGTACTTC
CSARDTPSYEQYF
>-|few|TRBV20-1|TRBJ2-7
TGCAGTGCGAGGGGGACGGGTTCTTATGGCGAGCAGTACTTC
CSARGTGSYGEQYF
>-|many|TRBV7-2|TRBJ2-3
TGTGCCAGCAGCCCTAGCTACCTTAGCACAGATACGCAGTATTTT
CASSPSYLSTDTQYF
>-|many|TRBV6-2/TRBV6-3|TRBJ1-1
TGTGCCAGCAGTAAGCTTGGGGCGAGGAACACTGAAGCTTTCTTT
CASSKLGARNTEAFF
>-|few|TRBV10-3|TRBJ1-1
TGTGCCATCAGTGCTATTGGGGGTGAAGCTTTCTTT
CAISAIGGEAFF
>-|many|TRBV7-8|TRBJ2-5
TGTGCCAGCAGCGCCGGGAGCCGGGAGACCCAGTACTTC
CASSAGSRETQYF
>TRBD2|many|TRBV28|TRBJ2-7
TGTGCCAGCAGTGGCTCGACTAGCGGGAGGGCCTACGAGCAGTACTTC
CASSGSTSGRAYEQYF
>TRBD1|-|TRBV20-1|TRBJ1-2
TGCAGTGCCGTCGGGACAGGGAGAGGTGGCTACACCTTC
CSAVGTGRGGYTF
>-|-|TRBV5-1|TRBJ2-6
TGCGCCAGCAGCTTGGCCCAATCCTCTGGGGCCAACGTCCTGACTTTC
CASSLAQSSGANVLTF
>-|many|TRBV28|TRBJ1-2
TGTGCCAGCAGTTTATGGGCCGACGGTAAATCAGATAACACCTTC
CASSLWADGKSDNTF
>TRBD2|many|TRBV6-2/TRBV6-3|TRBJ2-1
TGTGCCAGCCGTCTATCGAGGACTAGCGCACAAATCAACAATGAGCAGTTCTTC
CASRLSRTSAQINNEQFF
>-|many|TRBV2|TRBJ2-7
TGTGCCAGCAGTGAACTAATCGGCGGAAGGGGGGACGAGCAGTACTTC
CASSELIGGRGDEQYF
>-|many|TRBV27|TRBJ2-7
TGTGCCAGCGTCGGAGCTCTTAGCCCCTACGAGCAGTACTTC
CASVGALSPYEQYF
>TRBD1|many|TRBV7-2|TRBJ2-7
TGTGCCAGCAGCTCATCCGGGACAGACCTTTTGGAGCAGTACTTC
CASSSSGTDLLEQYF
>TRBD1|-|TRBV7-9|TRBJ2-1
TGTGCCAGCAGCACGATTGGGACAGACTACAATGAGCAGTTCTTC
CASSTIGTDYNEQFF
>-|many|TRBV29-1|TRBJ2-1
TGCAGCCTGATGGGGGTCTCCTACAATGAGCAGTTCTTC
CSLMGVSYNEQFF
>-|many|TRBV7-2|TRBJ1-5
TGTGCCAGCAGCTTATTAGGGGGGTTTAATCAGCCCCAGCATTTT
CASSLLGGFNQPQHF
>TRBD1|-|TRBV4-1|TRBJ1-4
TGCGCCAGCAGCCAAGGGACAGGGCTTCGTAATGAAAAACTGTTTTTT
CASSQGTGLRNEKLFF
>-|few|TRBV12-3/TRBV12-4|TRBJ2-3
TGTGCCAGCAGCCGGGACGTTTCAGATACGCAGTATTTT
CASSRDVSDTQYF
>-|-|TRBV15|TRBJ1-5
TGTGCCACCAGCAGAACCCCCCTGAATAGCAATCAGCCCAAGCATTTT
CATSRTPLNSNQPKHF
>TRBD2|few|TRBV9|TRBJ2-1
TGTGCCAGCAGCGTAGGGTCCCCCGGGACTAGCGGGGACAATGAGCAGTTCTTC
CASSVGSPGTSGDNEQFF
>TRBD1|few|TRBV15|TRBJ1-1
TGTGCCACCAGCAGACTGGGACAGGCGGGGACTGAAGCTTTCTTT
CATSRLGQAGTEAFF
>TRBD2|few|TRBV18|TRBJ2-1
TGTGCCAGCTCACCAAGGACTAGCGGGAGCTTGGACAATGAGCAGTTCTTC
CASSPRTSGSLDNEQFF